Listed below are T cell receptor beta chains from one sample, sequenced in a study of CD8+CD57+ T cells in acquired aplastic anemia. In TCRdb, the reads were re-called with MiXCR into one record per CDR3 protein. The repertoire holds 190,000 or so distinct CDR3 sequences, roughly 55% seen once, with around 28% in the top ten. Sequenced input: sorted CD4+, CD8+, or CD8+CD57+ T cells (not recorded which) from PBMCs. The receptor source for this set is a human donor in good health. The CDR3 runs from the conserved cysteine through the conserved F or W. A D gene is named only where the DNA matches it firmly. Rows may omit the clone size; those that give it use once, few, many or a size class.

d_call: TRBD1; j_call: TRBJ2-7; clone_size: .; v_call: TRBV11-2; cdr3_aa: CASSQTGLLSYEQYF; cdr3_nt: TGTGCCAGCAGCCAGACAGGGCTACTCTCCTACGAGCAGTACTTC
d_call: .; j_call: TRBJ1-4; clone_size: once; v_call: TRBV10-1; cdr3_aa: CASSVYRAGGEKLFF; cdr3_nt: TGCGCCAGCAGTGTCTACAGGGCCGGAGGTGAAAAACTGTTTTTT
d_call: .; j_call: TRBJ1-5; clone_size: .; v_call: TRBV2; cdr3_aa: CASSDYTEAKPQHF; cdr3_nt: TGTGCCAGCAGTGACTACACAGAAGCTAAGCCCCAGCATTTT
d_call: .; j_call: TRBJ2-1; clone_size: many; v_call: TRBV7-9; cdr3_aa: CASSPDGGTPYNEQFF; cdr3_nt: TGTGCCAGCAGCCCCGACGGGGGCACCCCTTACAATGAGCAGTTCTTC
d_call: .; j_call: TRBJ2-5; clone_size: .; v_call: TRBV10-3; cdr3_aa: CAISENGETQYF; cdr3_nt: TGTGCCATCAGTGAAAACGGAGAGACCCAGTACTTC
d_call: .; j_call: TRBJ1-1; clone_size: many; v_call: TRBV2; cdr3_aa: CASSDEPRNTEAFF; cdr3_nt: TGTGCCAGCAGTGACGAACCCCGGAACACTGAAGCTTTCTTT
d_call: TRBD1; j_call: TRBJ1-4; clone_size: .; v_call: TRBV7-6; cdr3_aa: CASSLLAGGQGDLFF; cdr3_nt: TGTGCCAGCAGCTTATTAGCGGGAGGACAGGGAGATTTGTTTTTT
d_call: TRBD1; j_call: TRBJ1-2; clone_size: .; v_call: TRBV7-2; cdr3_aa: CASSRVGQGIDGYTF; cdr3_nt: TGTGCCAGCAGCCGCGTGGGACAGGGGATAGACGGCTACACCTTC
d_call: .; j_call: TRBJ2-7; clone_size: .; v_call: TRBV20-1; cdr3_aa: CSARFQATDEQYF; cdr3_nt: TGCAGTGCTAGATTCCAGGCTACGGACGAGCAGTACTTC
d_call: TRBD2; j_call: TRBJ2-3; clone_size: .; v_call: TRBV9; cdr3_aa: CASSVGRLAGSTDTQYF; cdr3_nt: TGTGCCAGCAGCGTAGGGAGACTAGCGGGGAGCACAGATACGCAGTATTTT
d_call: .; j_call: TRBJ1-2; clone_size: few; v_call: TRBV29-1; cdr3_aa: CSVQTGNYGYTF; cdr3_nt: TGCAGCGTACAGACTGGGAACTATGGCTACACCTTC
d_call: .; j_call: TRBJ2-7; clone_size: .; v_call: TRBV7-8; cdr3_aa: CASRDDRGGSYEQYF; cdr3_nt: TGTGCCAGCAGGGACGACAGGGGAGGGTCCTACGAGCAGTACTTC
d_call: .; j_call: TRBJ2-7; clone_size: many; v_call: TRBV5-1; cdr3_aa: CASSLVGGGGSSYEQYF; cdr3_nt: TGCGCCAGCAGCTTGGTCGGGGGCGGGGGATCTTCCTACGAGCAGTACTTC
d_call: .; j_call: TRBJ2-6; clone_size: many; v_call: TRBV7-9; cdr3_aa: CASTSRVDISGANVLTF; cdr3_nt: TGTGCCAGCACCTCGAGGGTAGATATCTCTGGGGCCAACGTCCTGACTTTC
d_call: .; j_call: TRBJ2-5; clone_size: many; v_call: TRBV12-5; cdr3_aa: CASGLSVEEETQYF; cdr3_nt: TGTGCTAGTGGTTTGTCTGTGGAAGAAGAGACCCAGTACTTC
d_call: .; j_call: TRBJ1-1; clone_size: once; v_call: TRBV2; cdr3_aa: CASNRETGLLNTEAFF; cdr3_nt: TGTGCCAGCAACCGTGAGACAGGATTGTTGAACACTGAAGCTTTCTTT
d_call: TRBD2; j_call: TRBJ2-3; clone_size: once; v_call: TRBV10-3; cdr3_aa: CASTLRASGIGTQYF; cdr3_nt: TGTGCCAGCACACTACGGGCTAGCGGGATTGGTACGCAGTATTTT
d_call: .; j_call: TRBJ2-7; clone_size: few; v_call: TRBV11-3; cdr3_aa: CASSLGGDVWSF; cdr3_nt: TGTGCCAGCAGCTTAGGAGGGGACGTTTGGTCCTTC
d_call: .; j_call: TRBJ2-5; clone_size: many; v_call: TRBV7-8; cdr3_aa: CASSLDLAPQETQYF; cdr3_nt: TGTGCCAGCAGCTTAGATCTAGCGCCGCAAGAGACCCAGTACTTC
d_call: .; j_call: TRBJ1-1; clone_size: .; v_call: TRBV7-9; cdr3_aa: CASSPTRVTEAFF; cdr3_nt: TGTGCCAGCAGCCCAACCCGAGTCACTGAAGCTTTCTTT
d_call: TRBD1; j_call: TRBJ2-7; clone_size: .; v_call: TRBV20-1; cdr3_aa: CSAKTGVYEQYF; cdr3_nt: TGCAGTGCTAAGACAGGGGTCTACGAGCAGTACTTC
d_call: .; j_call: TRBJ2-5; clone_size: .; v_call: TRBV5-1; cdr3_aa: CASSLDIGGDEETQYF; cdr3_nt: TGCGCCAGCAGCTTGGATATCGGCGGAGATGAAGAGACCCAGTACTTC
d_call: .; j_call: TRBJ2-5; clone_size: few; v_call: TRBV7-8; cdr3_aa: CASSLIREGETQYF; cdr3_nt: TGTGCCAGCAGCTTAATTCGCGAGGGAGAGACCCAGTACTTC
d_call: .; j_call: TRBJ1-6; clone_size: few; v_call: TRBV15; cdr3_aa: CATGQNSPLHF; cdr3_nt: TGTGCCACCGGCCAAAATTCACCCCTCCACTTT
d_call: .; j_call: TRBJ2-3; clone_size: .; v_call: TRBV24-1; cdr3_aa: CATSDLRDDTDTQYF; cdr3_nt: TGTGCCACCAGTGATTTGCGGGACGACACAGATACGCAGTATTTT